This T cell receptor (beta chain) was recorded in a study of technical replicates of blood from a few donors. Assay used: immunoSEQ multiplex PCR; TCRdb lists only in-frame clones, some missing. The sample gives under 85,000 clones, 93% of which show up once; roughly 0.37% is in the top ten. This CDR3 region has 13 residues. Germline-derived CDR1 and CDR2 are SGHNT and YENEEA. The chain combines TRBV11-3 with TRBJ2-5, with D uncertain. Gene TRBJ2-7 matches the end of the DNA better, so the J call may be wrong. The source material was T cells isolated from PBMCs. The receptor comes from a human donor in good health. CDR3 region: CASSLDPNYEQYF. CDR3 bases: TGTGCCAGCAGCTTAGACCCTAACTACGAGCAGTACTTC.